This T cell receptor (beta chain) was sequenced for a study of CD8 T cells in Susac syndrome. Random hexamers primed reverse transcription of about 0.5 to 1 ug RNA. Across 54 Vbeta and 13 Jbeta, immunoSEQ multiplex PCR amplified TCR beta CDR3. One entry per CDR3 protein, called by TCRdb with MiXCR from the immunoSEQ multiplex PCR reads. The repertoire consists of 150,000 or so distinct CDR3 sequences, with roughly 95% occurring once and the leading ten covering roughly 0.1%. Germline values: CDR1 DFQATT, CDR2 SNEGSKA (reference sequence). The V gene end was trimmed by 5 bases and the J gene end by 2 bases; junction bases not matched to a gene: 5. The CDR3 sequence is 14 residues long. CD8+ and CD4+ T cells circulating in blood were sequenced for TCR beta. The multiple sclerosis controls were treatment-naive patients, and their relapsing-remitting disease was stable or active. While CD8+ and CD4+ T cells were isolated negatively, TEMRA cells were enriched by FACS.

The origin of this receptor is a human donor with multiple sclerosis. The sequenced sample consisted of CD4+ T cells from PBMCs. The rearrangement joins TRBV20-1 to TRBJ2-7, with 11 bases fitting TRBD2. The CDR3 sequence: CSAPGLAGPYEQYF. The CDR3 coding sequence is TGCAGTGCTCCAGGACTAGCGGGCCCCTACGAGCAGTACTTC.